This T cell receptor beta chain was identified in a study of cytomegalovirus exposure and HLA in healthy donors. Study-wide background: Earlier sequencing of 150 million to 200 million T cells yielded fewer than 140 million unique TCR beta sequences.

Sampled while nominally healthy, donors likely had unrecorded immune exposures. The CDR3 length is 14 residues. The J segment lost 5 bases and the V segment lost 11 bases, leaving 14 bases of the junction unmatched. Germline V lookup: CDR1 MNHNS, CDR2 SASEGT. The PCR employed 60 Vbeta primers together with 13 Jbeta primers. The data were produced by immunoSEQ multiplex PCR, yet TCRdb's version contains in-frame clones alone and is incomplete. This sample carries tens of thousands of clones, about 75% of them seen once, and the ten largest clones take roughly 2%. The sample was PBMCs. The chain uses TRBV6-1 and TRBJ2-5, with 7 bases fitting TRBD2. This TCR came from a middle-aged man in good health and CMV-seronegative. The CDR3 coding sequence is TGTGCCTCTCTCTTGGGGGGAGGGTGGGAGACCCAGTACTTC. Protein product: CASLLGGGWETQYF.